The clone carrying this TCR beta chain has a handful of counts. Its antigen is as yet unknown. These data belong to a study of shared clonotypes between healthy human individuals. Study-level points and caveats: Naive subsets generally had larger estimated richness than memory subsets. Among donors, clonotype sharing was expected to be affected by sequencing depth.

Profiling relied on immunoSEQ multiplex PCR, and the TCRdb table lists in-frame clones only, not all of them. The sample shows approximately 340,000 clones, about 74% of them seen only once. The authors divided CD4+ cells into CD45RA+ naive and CD45RA-negative memory subsets. Sequencing was performed on memory CD4+ T cells sorted from blood. This sample's subset: CD45RA-negative fraction. This receptor was taken from a man younger than 45 in good health.

The CDR3 protein is CASSLRQGLVTEAFF. The CDR3 nucleotides read TGTGCCAGCAGCCTAAGACAGGGGTTGGTCACTGAAGCTTTCTTT. The chain has TRBV5-6 and TRBJ1-1; 8 bases match TRBD1. V trimming: 4 bases; J trimming: 4 bases; junction bases outside the gene matches: 9. The CDR3 runs 15 residues. Germline CDR1 reads SGHDT; CDR2 reads YYEEEE.